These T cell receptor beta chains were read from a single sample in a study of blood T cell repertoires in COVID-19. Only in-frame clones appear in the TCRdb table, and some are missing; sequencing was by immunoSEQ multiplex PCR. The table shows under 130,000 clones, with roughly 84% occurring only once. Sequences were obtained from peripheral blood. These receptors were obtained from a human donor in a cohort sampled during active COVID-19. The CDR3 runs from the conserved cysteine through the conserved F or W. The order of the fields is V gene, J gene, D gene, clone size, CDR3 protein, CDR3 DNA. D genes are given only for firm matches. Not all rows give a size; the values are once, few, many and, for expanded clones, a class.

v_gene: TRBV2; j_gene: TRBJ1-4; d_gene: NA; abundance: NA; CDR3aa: CASSGISVTNEKLFF; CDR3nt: TGTGCCAGCAGTGGAATATCGGTAACTAATGAAAAACTGTTTTTT
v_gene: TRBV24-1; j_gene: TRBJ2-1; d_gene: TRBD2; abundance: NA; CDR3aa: CATKRAGGEQFF; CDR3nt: TGTGCCACCAAAAGGGCGGGGGGTGAGCAGTTCTTC
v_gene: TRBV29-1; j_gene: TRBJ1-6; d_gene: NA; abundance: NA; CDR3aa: CSVTAGDHSPLHF; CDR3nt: TGCAGCGTTACAGCAGGGGACCATTCACCCCTCCACTTT
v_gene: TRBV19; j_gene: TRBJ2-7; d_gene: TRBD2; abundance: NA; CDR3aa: CASNPAGTTHEQYF; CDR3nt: TGTGCCAGTAACCCAGCGGGAACCACCCACGAGCAGTACTTC
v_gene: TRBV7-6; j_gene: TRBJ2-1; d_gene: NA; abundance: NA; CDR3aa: CASSLEAVEYNEQFF; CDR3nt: TGTGCCAGCAGCTTAGAGGCGGTGGAGTACAATGAGCAGTTCTTC
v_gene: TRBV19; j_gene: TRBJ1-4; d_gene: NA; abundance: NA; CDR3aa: CASSIGQTNEKLFF; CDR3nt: TGTGCCAGTAGTATTGGTCAGACTAATGAAAAACTGTTTTTT
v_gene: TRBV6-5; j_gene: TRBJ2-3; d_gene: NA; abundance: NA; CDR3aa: CASMGSHTDTQYF; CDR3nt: TGTGCCAGCATGGGCTCCCACACAGATACGCAGTATTTT
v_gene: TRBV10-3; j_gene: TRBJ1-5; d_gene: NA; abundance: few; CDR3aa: CAISFNRDSNQPQHF; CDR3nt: TGTGCCATCAGCTTTAACAGGGATAGCAATCAGCCCCAGCATTTT
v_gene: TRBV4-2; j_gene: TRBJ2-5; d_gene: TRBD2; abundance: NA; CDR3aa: CASSPRTSGYQETQYF; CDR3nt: TGTGCCAGCAGCCCCCGGACTAGCGGATATCAAGAGACCCAGTACTTC
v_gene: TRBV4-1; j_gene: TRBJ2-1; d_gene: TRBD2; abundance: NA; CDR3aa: CASSQDPSGNEQFF; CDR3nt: TGCGCCAGCAGCCAAGATCCTAGCGGCAATGAGCAGTTCTTC
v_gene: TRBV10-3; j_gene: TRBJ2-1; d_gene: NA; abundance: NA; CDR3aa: CAISEWRADEQFF; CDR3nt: TGTGCCATCAGTGAGTGGAGGGCCGATGAGCAGTTCTTC
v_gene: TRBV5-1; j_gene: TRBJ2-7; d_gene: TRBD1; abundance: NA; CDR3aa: CASSLDPGGTGYEQYF; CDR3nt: TGCGCCAGCAGCTTGGACCCAGGGGGCACGGGCTACGAGCAGTACTTC
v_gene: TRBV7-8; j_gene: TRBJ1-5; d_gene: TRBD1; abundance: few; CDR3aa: CASSLRQGAPQHF; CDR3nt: TGTGCCAGCAGCTTACGACAGGGGGCCCCCCAGCATTTT
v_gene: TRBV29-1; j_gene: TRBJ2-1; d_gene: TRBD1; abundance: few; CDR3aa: CSVEGGQGAYNEQFF; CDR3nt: TGCAGCGTTGAAGGCGGACAGGGGGCCTACAATGAGCAGTTCTTC
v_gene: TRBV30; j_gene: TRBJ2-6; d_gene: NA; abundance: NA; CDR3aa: CASRRVPCSGANVLTF; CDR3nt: TGTGCCTCGAGGAGGGTCCCCTGCTCTGGGGCCAACGTCCTGACTTTC
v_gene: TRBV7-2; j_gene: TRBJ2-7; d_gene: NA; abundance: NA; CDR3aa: CASSGQTYEQYF; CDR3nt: TGTGCCAGCAGTGGACAGACCTACGAGCAGTACTTC
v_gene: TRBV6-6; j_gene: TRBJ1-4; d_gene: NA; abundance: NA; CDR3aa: CASNGDRRGEKLFF; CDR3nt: TGTGCCAGCAACGGAGACAGGAGAGGTGAAAAACTGTTTTTT
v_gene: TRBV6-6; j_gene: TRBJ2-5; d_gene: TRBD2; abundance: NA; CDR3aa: CASSFIRGRSQETQYF; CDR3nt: TGTGCCAGCAGTTTTATTCGCGGGAGAAGTCAAGAGACCCAGTACTTC
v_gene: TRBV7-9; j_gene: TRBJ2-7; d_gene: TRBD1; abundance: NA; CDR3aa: CASSLRDRAPQYF; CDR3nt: TGTGCCAGCAGCTTACGGGACAGAGCCCCGCAGTACTTC
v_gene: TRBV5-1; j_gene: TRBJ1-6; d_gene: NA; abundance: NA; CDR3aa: CASSINNSPLHF; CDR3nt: TGCGCCAGCAGCATAAATAATTCACCCCTCCACTTT
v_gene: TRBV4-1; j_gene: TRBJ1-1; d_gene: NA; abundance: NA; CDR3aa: CASSAFSDLNTEAFF; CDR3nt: TGCGCCAGCAGCGCCTTCAGCGACCTGAACACTGAAGCTTTCTTT
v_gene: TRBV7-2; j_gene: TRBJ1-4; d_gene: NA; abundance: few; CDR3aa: CASSSTGNHNEKLFF; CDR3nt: TGTGCCAGCAGTTCCACAGGGAACCATAATGAAAAACTGTTTTTT
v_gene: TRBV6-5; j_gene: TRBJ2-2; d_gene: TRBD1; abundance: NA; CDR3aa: CASRNTGAGELFF; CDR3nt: TGTGCCAGCAGAAATACAGGGGCCGGGGAGCTGTTTTTT
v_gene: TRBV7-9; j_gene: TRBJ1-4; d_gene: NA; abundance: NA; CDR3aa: CASSAGEKLFF; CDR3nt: TGTGCCAGCAGCGCGGGGGAAAAACTGTTTTTT
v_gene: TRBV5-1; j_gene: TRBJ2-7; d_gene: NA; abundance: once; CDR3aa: CASSGGTGYEQYF; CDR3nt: TGCGCCAGCAGCGGCGGGACTGGCTACGAGCAGTACTTC
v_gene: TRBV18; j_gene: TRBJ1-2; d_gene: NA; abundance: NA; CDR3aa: CASSPDRDYGYTF; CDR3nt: TGTGCCAGCTCACCCGACAGAGACTATGGCTACACCTTC
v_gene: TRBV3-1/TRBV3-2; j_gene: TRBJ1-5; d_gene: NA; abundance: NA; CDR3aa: CASSAHNRVGGQPQHF; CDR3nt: TGTGCCAGCAGCGCACACAACAGGGTCGGCGGTCAGCCCCAGCATTTT
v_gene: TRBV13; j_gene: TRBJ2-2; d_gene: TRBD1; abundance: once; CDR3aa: CASSPGTGGTGELFF; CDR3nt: TGTGCCAGCAGCCCCGGGACAGGGGGTACCGGGGAGCTGTTTTTT